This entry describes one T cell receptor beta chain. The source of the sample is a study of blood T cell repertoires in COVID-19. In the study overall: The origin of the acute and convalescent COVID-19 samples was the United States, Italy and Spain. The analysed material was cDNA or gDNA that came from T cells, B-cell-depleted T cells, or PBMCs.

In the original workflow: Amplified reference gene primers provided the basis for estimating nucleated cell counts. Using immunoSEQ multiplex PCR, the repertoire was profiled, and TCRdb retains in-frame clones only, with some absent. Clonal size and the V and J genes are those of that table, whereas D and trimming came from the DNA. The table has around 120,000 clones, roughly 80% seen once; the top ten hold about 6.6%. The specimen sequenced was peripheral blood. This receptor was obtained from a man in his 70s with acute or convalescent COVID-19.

This CDR3 is CASSLTTGGPYNEQFF. CDR3 DNA: TGTGCCAGCAGCTTAACGACGGGAGGGCCCTACAATGAGCAGTTCTTC. The rearrangement links TRBV7-3 to TRBJ2-1; 8 positions agree with TRBD2. This CDR3 spans 16 amino acids. The trim removed 0 bases at V and 2 bases at J, leaving 3 bases unmatched. Germline values: CDR1 SGHTA, CDR2 FQGTGA.